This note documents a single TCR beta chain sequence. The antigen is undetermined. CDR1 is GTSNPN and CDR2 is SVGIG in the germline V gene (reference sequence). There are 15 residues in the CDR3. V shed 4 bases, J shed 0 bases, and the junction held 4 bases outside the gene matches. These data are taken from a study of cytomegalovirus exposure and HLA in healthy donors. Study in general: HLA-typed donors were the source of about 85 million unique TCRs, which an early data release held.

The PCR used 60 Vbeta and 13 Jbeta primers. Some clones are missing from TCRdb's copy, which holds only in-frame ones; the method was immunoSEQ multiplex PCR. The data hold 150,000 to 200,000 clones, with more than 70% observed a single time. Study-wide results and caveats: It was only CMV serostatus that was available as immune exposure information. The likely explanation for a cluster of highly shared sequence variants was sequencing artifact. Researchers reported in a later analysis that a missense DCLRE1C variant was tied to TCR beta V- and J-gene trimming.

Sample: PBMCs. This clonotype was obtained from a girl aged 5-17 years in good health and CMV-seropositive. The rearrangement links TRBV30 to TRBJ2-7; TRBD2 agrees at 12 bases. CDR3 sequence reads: CAWIPSGRGSYEQYF. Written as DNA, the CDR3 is TGTGCCTGGATTCCTAGCGGGAGGGGCTCCTACGAGCAGTACTTC.